The 26 T cell receptor beta chains below come from one sample, sequenced in a study of long-term antiretroviral therapy in people with HIV. Researchers report immunoSEQ v3.0 was run at survey level. The assay was immunoSEQ multiplex PCR, and TCRdb's table has in-frame clones only and misses some. The sample includes 30,000 to 50,000 clones, 86% of them seen just once. This specimen consisted of unsorted PBMCs, obtained 1.2 years after starting antiretroviral therapy. The source of these receptors is a woman aged 50 to 65 with HIV.

The chain combines TRBV7-9 with TRBJ2-4; TRBD2 aligns across 8 bases. Germline V gene lookup returns CDR1 SEHNR and CDR2 FQNEAQ (reference sequence). The V and J ends lost 9 bases and 9 bases, in that order; junction bases with no gene match: 7. The CDR3 covers 12 residues. Here the CDR3 DNA reads TGTGCCAGTACCGACGGGGGGGGCATTCAGTACTTC. Protein product: CASTDGGGIQYF.

The chain links TRBV4-3 to TRBJ1-3, with D unclear. V was cut by 0 bases and J by 4 bases, with 10 bases left in between. Germline CDR1 is LGHNA and CDR2 is YSLEER. The CDR3 length is 15 residues. The CDR3 spells CASSQDASRGNTIYF. The CDR3, as DNA: TGCGCCAGCAGCCAAGATGCCTCGCGGGGAAACACCATATATTTT.

The chain joins TRBV23-1 to TRBJ2-1; TRBD1 is a possible D gene (5 bases). TRBV23-1 is recorded as an ORF, its role being uncertain. V lost 3 bases and J 3 bases, leaving 9 bases between the germline ends. The CDR3 contains 14 residues. The CDR3 DNA follows: TGCGCCAGCAGTCACCGGCAGGGCTACAATGAGCAGTTCTTC. Translating gives CASSHRQGYNEQFF.

J is TRBJ1-4 and V is TRBV7-2; a possible D gene is TRBD1 (6 bases). Germline V gene data show CDR1 as SGHTA and CDR2 as FQGNSA. The CDR3 has 14 amino acids. V was trimmed by 0 bases and J by 8 bases, leaving 10 bases between them. The CDR3 loop reads CASSLAGTKEKLFF. The CDR3 DNA sequence: TGTGCCAGCAGCTTAGCCGGGACAAAAGAAAAACTGTTTTTT. Filled out from reference TRBV7-2 and TRBJ1-4, the complete variable domain reads GAGVSQSPSNKVTEKGKDVELRCDPISGHTALYWYRQSLGQGLEFLIYFQGNSAPDKSGLPSDRFSAERTGGSVSTLTIQRTQQEDSAVYLCASSLAGTKEKLFFGSGTQLSVL.

This rearrangement joins TRBV10-3 to TRBJ1-2, with D possibly matching TRBD1 (6 bases). CDR1 ENHRY and CDR2 SYGVKD come from the germline V gene. The CDR3 spans 17 residues. V dropped 4 bases and J dropped 1 base, with 19 bases sitting between them. DNA of the CDR3: TGTGCCATCAGTGGGTCGCTCCAAAACAGGGATAACTATGGCTACACCTTC. It specifies CAISGSLQNRDNYGYTF.

The V call is TRBV7-9, the J call TRBJ1-1; possible D gene TRBD1, 6 bases. Trimming took 8 bases from V and 0 from J, leaving 10 bases between them. Germline-derived CDR1 and CDR2 are SEHNR and FQNEAQ (reference sequence). This CDR3 is built from 13 residues. CDR3 sequence (DNA): TGTGCCAGCGAAACAGGGATGAACACTGAAGCTTTCTTT. Translation gives CASETGMNTEAFF.

The V and J genes are TRBV5-5 and TRBJ2-7; perhaps TRBD1 as D (6 bases). V was clipped by 1 base and J by 2 bases, with 19 bases between them. The CDR3 is made up of 17 amino acids. Germline CDR1 reads SGHKS; CDR2 reads YYEKEE (reference sequence). The CDR3 DNA reads TGTGCCAGCAGCTTGATCTGGGGGCAGGACCTCGCCTACGAGCAGTACTTC. Translating it yields CASSLIWGQDLAYEQYF. Based on the CDR3 plus reference TRBV5-5 and TRBJ2-7, the full variable domain is DAGVTQSPTHLIKTRGQQVTLRCSPISGHKSVSWYQQVLGQGPQFIFQYYEKEERGRGNFPDRFSARQFPNYSSELNVNALLLGDSALYLCASSLIWGQDLAYEQYFGPGTRLTVT.

CDR3 nucleotides: TGCGCCAGCAGCCAAGCCGTCGGGTCTAACTATGGCTACACCTTC. Protein product: CASSQAVGSNYGYTF. The chain carries TRBV4-1 and TRBJ1-2, with unresolved D. The V gene's germline CDR1 is MGHRA and CDR2 YSYEKL. V lost 1 base, J lost 0 bases, and 9 bases lay in between. The CDR3 is made up of 15 amino acids.

The chain carries TRBV7-2 and TRBJ2-7; either TRBD1 or TRBD2 may supply D (5 bases each). Germline assignment: CDR1 SGHTA and CDR2 FQGNSA. The CDR3 runs 14 residues. V was trimmed by 1 base and J by 0 bases, leaving 7 bases between them. CDR3 amino acids: CASSLGGNSYEQYF. The CDR3, as DNA: TGTGCCAGCAGCTTAGGGGGGAACTCCTACGAGCAGTACTTC.

The V call is TRBV11-2, the J call TRBJ2-3, with 13 nucleotides matching TRBD2. V shed 3 bases and J 2 bases; nucleotides not matched to a gene: 5. From germline, CDR1 is SGHAT and CDR2 FQNNGV. The CDR3 totals 17 residues. The CDR3, as DNA: TGTGCCAGCAGCTTCATGGGACTAGCGGGGATCACAGATACGCAGTATTTT. Its translation is CASSFMGLAGITDTQYF.

J is TRBJ1-2 and V is TRBV14; a weak D match, TRBD1 (6 bases). Trimming stripped 4 bases from V and 5 bases from J, with 14 bases between. Germline CDR1 and CDR2: SGHDN and FVKESK. This CDR3 region has 14 residues. CDR3 sequence (DNA): TGTGCCAGCAGCCGGGGACACCTGGGATATGGCTACACCTTC. Protein sequence: CASSRGHLGYGYTF.

This rearrangement joins TRBV11-3 to TRBJ2-3; TRBD1 aligns across 8 bases. The V gene end was trimmed by 5 bases and the J gene end by 2 bases; junction bases not matched to a gene: 6. This CDR3 contains 15 residues. The germline gives CDR1 SGHNT, CDR2 YENEEA. CDR3 loop: CASSLRTGHTDTQYF. As DNA, the CDR3 is TGTGCCAGCAGCCTACGGACAGGGCACACAGATACGCAGTATTTT.

The V and J genes are TRBV5-6 and TRBJ1-2; the D gene is possibly TRBD1 (6 bases). Per germline, CDR1 SGHDT and CDR2 YYEEEE. The V and J ends lost 5 bases and 4 bases respectively, with 12 bases between them. The CDR3 has 13 amino acids. The CDR3 coding sequence is TGTGCCAGCAGTCTCACAGGGTCCTATGGCTACACCTTC. Its protein is CASSLTGSYGYTF.

This clone was observed once. J is TRBJ2-5 and V is TRBV15, with D hard to call. V lost 5 bases and J 2 bases, leaving 18 bases between the germline ends. Per germline, CDR1 LNHNV and CDR2 YYDKDF (reference sequence). The CDR3 is 16 residues long. CDR3 amino acids: CATSHGPGMGQETQYF. CDR3 nucleotide sequence: TGTGCCACCAGCCATGGTCCAGGTATGGGGCAAGAGACCCAGTACTTC.

The chain joins TRBV7-2 to TRBJ1-5; no reliable D call. The germline V gene encodes CDR1 SGHTA and CDR2 FQGNSA. The CDR3 spans 16 residues. Trimming stripped 1 base from V and 5 bases from J, with 15 bases between. CDR3: CASSLGGVGSDQPQHF. The CDR3 DNA follows: TGTGCCAGCAGCTTAGGGGGTGTGGGGTCGGATCAGCCCCAGCATTTT.

The chain has TRBV7-9 and TRBJ1-6, with 7 bases that match TRBD1. Germline CDR1 SEHNR, CDR2 FQNEAQ (reference sequence). The CDR3 consists of 16 residues. Unmatched junction bases numbered 11, after V lost 3 bases and J lost 9 bases. The CDR3 sequence is CASSLHQKGASSPLHF. The CDR3 DNA sequence: TGTGCCAGCAGCTTGCATCAGAAGGGGGCAAGTTCACCCCTCCACTTT.

The chain joins TRBV7-9 to TRBJ2-1; tentatively, D is TRBD2 (6 bases). The germline gives CDR1 SEHNR, CDR2 FQNEAQ (reference sequence). CDR3 length: 15 amino acids. V was clipped by 3 bases and J by 7 bases, with 16 bases between them. The DNA of the CDR3 is TGTGCCAGCAGCTTGGGAGGCGCGGGTAGTAATGAGCAGTTCTTC. It encodes CASSLGGAGSNEQFF. The full variable domain, in which reference TRBV7-9 and TRBJ2-1 provide the parts outside the CDR3, is DTGVSQNPRHKITKRGQNVTFRCDPISEHNRLYWYRQTLGQGPEFLTYFQNEAQLEKSRLLSDRFSAERPKGSFSTLEIQRTEQGDSAMYLCASSLGGAGSNEQFFGPGTRLTVL.

V and J are TRBV30 and TRBJ1-1; D uncertain. Germline assignment: CDR1 GTSNPN and CDR2 SVGIG (reference sequence). The CDR3 consists of 13 residues. V was clipped by 3 bases and J by 3 bases, with 11 bases between them. CDR3 coding DNA: TGTGCCTGGAGCCCACCCGGGGACACTGAAGCTTTCTTT. It translates to CAWSPPGDTEAFF.

The chain is built from TRBV5-6 and TRBJ2-6; D is tentatively TRBD1 or TRBD2 (5 bases each). CDR3 length equals 17 residues. CDR1 and CDR2 (germline): SGHDT, YYEEEE. Trimming removed 1 base from V and 3 bases from J, with 14 bases in between. Here the CDR3 reads CASSLLDGDRGANVLTF. CDR3 nucleotide sequence: TGTGCCAGCAGCTTGTTAGATGGGGACCGTGGGGCCAACGTCCTGACTTTC.

The rearrangement links TRBV5-4 to TRBJ2-4; no firm D call. CDR3 length: 16 amino acids. Germline V lookup: CDR1 SGHNT, CDR2 YYREEE (reference sequence). Trimming took 4 bases from V and 4 from J, leaving 18 bases between them. Written as DNA, the CDR3 is TGTGCCAGCAGCCTCGGTGACGGTCTTCTTAAAAACATTCAGTACTTC. This gives the protein CASSLGDGLLKNIQYF. The variable domain in full, completed from reference TRBV5-4 and TRBJ2-4, reads ETGVTQSPTHLIKTRGQQVTLRCSSQSGHNTVSWYQQALGQGPQFIFQYYREEENGRGNFPPRFSGLQFPNYSSELNVNALELDDSALYLCASSLGDGLLKNIQYFGAGTRLSVL.

J is TRBJ2-2 and V is TRBV7-9; TRBD2 agrees at 8 bases. Germline V lookup: CDR1 SEHNR, CDR2 FQNEAQ (reference sequence). The trim removed 0 bases at V and 0 bases at J, leaving 0 bases unmatched. The length of the CDR3 is 16 residues. CDR3 in DNA: TGTGCCAGCAGCTTAGCAGCGGGGGCGAACACCGGGGAGCTGTTTTTT. It encodes CASSLAAGANTGELFF.

The chain carries TRBV7-2 and TRBJ1-6, with D unresolved. The germline V gene has CDR1 SGHTA and CDR2 FQGNSA. The V gene lost 3 bases and the J gene lost 8 bases, with 17 bases spanning the gap. This CDR3 is built from 16 residues. CDR3 nucleotides: TGTGCCAGCAGCTTCTCCATCCAGTGGGCACATTCACCCCTCCACTTT. This sequence encodes CASSFSIQWAHSPLHF.

The chain combines TRBV5-8 with TRBJ2-1; D remains ambiguous. V lost 1 base to trimming and J lost 10 bases, with 9 bases between them. Germline V gives CDR1 SGHTS, CDR2 YDEGEE. There are 12 residues in the CDR3. CDR3 sequence: CASSLLYREQFF. In DNA, the CDR3 is TGTGCCAGCAGCTTGCTGTACCGAGAGCAGTTCTTC.

This clone has only one observation. The chain joins TRBV5-4 to TRBJ1-2; 7 bases are shared with TRBD1. V was clipped by 0 bases and J by 4 bases; unmatched bases: 6. Germline lookup yields CDR1 SGHNT and CDR2 YYREEE (reference sequence). The CDR3 is made up of 15 amino acids. Here the CDR3 DNA reads TGTGCCAGCAGCTTGGCGGGACAGCCCTTCTATGGCTACACCTTC. This codes for CASSLAGQPFYGYTF.

The CDR3 loop reads CASSYDRDSLWHF. DNA for the CDR3: TGTGCCAGCAGTTACGATAGGGACTCCTTATGGCATTTT. The genes are TRBV6-5 and TRBJ1-5; D possibly corresponds to TRBD1 (5 bases). There are 13 residues in the CDR3. The V gene's germline CDR1 is MNHEY and CDR2 SVGAGI. The ends were cut back, 2 bases at V and 15 bases at J, with 17 bases in the middle.

V is TRBV2 and J is TRBJ1-5, with a weak D call TRBD1 (5 bases). The CDR3 has 14 amino acids. The V and J ends lost 6 bases and 8 bases respectively, with 17 bases between them. CDR1 and CDR2 (germline): SNHLY, FYNNEI. For the CDR3, the DNA is TGTGCCAGCAGGGGGACCGCTAAGGTAAAGCCCCAGCATTTT. Encoded protein: CASRGTAKVKPQHF.